These T cell receptor beta chains were read from a single sample in a study of blood T cell repertoires in COVID-19. Assay: immunoSEQ multiplex PCR; the TCRdb copy retains only in-frame clones and omits some. The data contain around 340,000 clones, around nine tenths of them singletons. The source material was PBMCs or T cells enriched from blood (not recorded which). The receptors come from a woman in her twenties or thirties who had been exposed to COVID-19. Each CDR3 is given with its conserved first and last residue. D genes are given only for firm matches. The listing skips clone size in some rows; elsewhere it reads once, few, many or a size class.

j_call: TRBJ1-3
clone_size: once
d_call: NA
v_call: TRBV7-6
cdr3_nt: TGTGCCAGCAGCTTAGCGGCGCCGGGCTCTGGAAACACCATATATTTT
cdr3_aa: CASSLAAPGSGNTIYF

j_call: TRBJ1-1
clone_size: once
d_call: NA
v_call: TRBV6-4
cdr3_nt: TGTGCCAGCAGTGACCGGGTTTTAGCTCCCACTGAAGCTTTCTTT
cdr3_aa: CASSDRVLAPTEAFF

j_call: TRBJ1-2
clone_size: NA
d_call: NA
v_call: TRBV9
cdr3_nt: TGTGCCAGAGGGGGGGAAGGCTGCTATGGCTACACCTTC
cdr3_aa: CARGGEGCYGYTF

j_call: TRBJ2-7
clone_size: NA
d_call: NA
v_call: TRBV29-1
cdr3_nt: TGCAGCGTCGCAACAGGGAAGAGGACCTACGAGCAGTACTTC
cdr3_aa: CSVATGKRTYEQYF

j_call: TRBJ2-7
clone_size: NA
d_call: NA
v_call: TRBV7-9
cdr3_nt: TGTGCCAGCAGCCCGGGCCCGGGGGAGCAGTACTTC
cdr3_aa: CASSPGPGEQYF

j_call: TRBJ2-2
clone_size: NA
d_call: TRBD2
v_call: TRBV11-2
cdr3_nt: TGTGCCAGCAGCTTAGGACTAGCGGGAGCGGGCACCGGGGAGCTGTTTTTT
cdr3_aa: CASSLGLAGAGTGELFF

j_call: TRBJ1-5
clone_size: NA
d_call: TRBD1
v_call: TRBV19
cdr3_nt: TGTGCCAGTAGTCCCCGACAGGGCGTATTCAATCAGCCCCAGCATTTT
cdr3_aa: CASSPRQGVFNQPQHF

j_call: TRBJ1-2
clone_size: few
d_call: NA
v_call: TRBV5-4
cdr3_nt: TGTGCCAGCAGCTCCCAGGTTCTCTATGGCTACACCTTC
cdr3_aa: CASSSQVLYGYTF

j_call: TRBJ2-7
clone_size: NA
d_call: TRBD2
v_call: TRBV2
cdr3_nt: TGTGCCAGCAGTTCGAGTAGCGGGAGTCCCGAGCAGTACTTC
cdr3_aa: CASSSSSGSPEQYF

j_call: TRBJ1-6
clone_size: NA
d_call: NA
v_call: TRBV28
cdr3_nt: TGTGCCAGCAGGCAGGGAGGGGCATTTGGTTCACCCCTCCACTTT
cdr3_aa: CASRQGGAFGSPLHF

j_call: TRBJ1-1
clone_size: once
d_call: NA
v_call: TRBV7-8
cdr3_nt: TGTGCCAGCAGCTTATACTCTACTTCCCGCGGGGACACTGAAGCTTTCTTT
cdr3_aa: CASSLYSTSRGDTEAFF

j_call: TRBJ1-5
clone_size: few
d_call: NA
v_call: TRBV19
cdr3_nt: TGTGCCAGTAACTACAGGGTCTTCAGTCAGCCCCAGCATTTT
cdr3_aa: CASNYRVFSQPQHF

j_call: TRBJ2-5
clone_size: NA
d_call: NA
v_call: TRBV7-3
cdr3_nt: TGTGCCAGCAGCACTCCTGGGGGGTCCCAGTACTTC
cdr3_aa: CASSTPGGSQYF

j_call: TRBJ2-5
clone_size: NA
d_call: NA
v_call: TRBV14
cdr3_nt: TGTGCCAGCAGCCAAGTGATCTTAGATGCGCAGTACTTC
cdr3_aa: CASSQVILDAQYF

j_call: TRBJ2-1
clone_size: NA
d_call: NA
v_call: TRBV28
cdr3_nt: TGTGCCAGCAGTCCGTTGGGCGGGCGTGGTAATGAGCAGTTCTTC
cdr3_aa: CASSPLGGRGNEQFF

j_call: TRBJ2-7
clone_size: once
d_call: NA
v_call: TRBV7-3
cdr3_nt: TGTGCCAGCAGCTTAGGGGGGACGGAGCAGTACTTC
cdr3_aa: CASSLGGTEQYF

j_call: TRBJ2-4
clone_size: NA
d_call: TRBD2
v_call: TRBV2
cdr3_nt: TGTGCCAGCAGTGAAACTAGCGGCTTTAAGAGGGACAACATTCAGTACTTC
cdr3_aa: CASSETSGFKRDNIQYF

j_call: TRBJ2-5
clone_size: NA
d_call: TRBD2
v_call: TRBV13
cdr3_nt: TGTGCCAGCAGTACCAGACTAGCGGGAGGCCAAGAGACCCAGTACTTC
cdr3_aa: CASSTRLAGGQETQYF

j_call: TRBJ1-1
clone_size: NA
d_call: NA
v_call: TRBV28
cdr3_nt: TGTGCCAGCACCCCCTGGGGAGAATTCACTGAAGCTTTCTTT
cdr3_aa: CASTPWGEFTEAFF

j_call: TRBJ2-1
clone_size: NA
d_call: TRBD2
v_call: TRBV14
cdr3_nt: TGTGCCAGCAGTGGGCTAGCGGGAGTGGATGAGCAGTTCTTC
cdr3_aa: CASSGLAGVDEQFF

j_call: TRBJ2-1
clone_size: NA
d_call: NA
v_call: TRBV5-1
cdr3_nt: TGCGCCAGCAGCTTGGCGGGGGTCCTCCACAATGAGCAGTTCTTC
cdr3_aa: CASSLAGVLHNEQFF

j_call: TRBJ2-2
clone_size: NA
d_call: TRBD2
v_call: TRBV9
cdr3_nt: TGTGCCAGCAGCGCCCACGGGCCCGGACTAGTGAGGGGCACCGGGGAGCTGTTTTTT
cdr3_aa: CASSAHGPGLVRGTGELFF

j_call: TRBJ2-3
clone_size: NA
d_call: TRBD2
v_call: TRBV11-3
cdr3_nt: TGTGCCAGCAGCTTAGGGGGGGGGTCCACAGATACGCAGTATTTT
cdr3_aa: CASSLGGGSTDTQYF

j_call: TRBJ2-7
clone_size: NA
d_call: TRBD1
v_call: TRBV5-1
cdr3_nt: TGCGCCAGCAGCTTGGATTGGGACAGGGCCTACGAGCAGTACTTC
cdr3_aa: CASSLDWDRAYEQYF

j_call: TRBJ2-7
clone_size: NA
d_call: TRBD1
v_call: TRBV30
cdr3_nt: TGTGCCTGTGCCCGGGACAGTGGCTACGAGCAGTACTTC
cdr3_aa: CACARDSGYEQYF

j_call: TRBJ2-7
clone_size: few
d_call: TRBD1
v_call: TRBV19
cdr3_nt: TGTGCCAGTAGTATCCCTGGGACAGGAGTCTACGAGCAGTACTTC
cdr3_aa: CASSIPGTGVYEQYF

j_call: TRBJ1-5
clone_size: NA
d_call: TRBD1
v_call: TRBV2
cdr3_nt: TGTGCCAGCAGTGATAAACAGGGGCGCAATCAGCCCCAGCATTTT
cdr3_aa: CASSDKQGRNQPQHF

j_call: TRBJ2-7
clone_size: NA
d_call: NA
v_call: TRBV27
cdr3_nt: TGTGCCAGCAGGAAGGGACTTTTTTCCCCCCGGGAGCAGTACTTC
cdr3_aa: CASRKGLFSPREQYF

j_call: TRBJ2-1
clone_size: NA
d_call: TRBD2
v_call: TRBV6-2/TRBV6-3
cdr3_nt: TGTGCCAGCAGCCTTAGCGGGAGTTCCTACAATGAGCAGTTCTTC
cdr3_aa: CASSLSGSSYNEQFF

j_call: TRBJ1-4
clone_size: few
d_call: TRBD1
v_call: TRBV15
cdr3_nt: TGTGCCACCAGCAGAGGACAGGGGGGTTCTAATGAAAAACTGTTTTTT
cdr3_aa: CATSRGQGGSNEKLFF

j_call: TRBJ2-5
clone_size: NA
d_call: TRBD2
v_call: TRBV29-1
cdr3_nt: TGCAGCGTCTCGGTAGCGGGAGGGGCTCAAGAGACCCAGTACTTC
cdr3_aa: CSVSVAGGAQETQYF

j_call: TRBJ2-5
clone_size: NA
d_call: NA
v_call: TRBV2
cdr3_nt: TGTGCCAGCAGAGACAGAAGGGGGGGCCAGTACTTC
cdr3_aa: CASRDRRGGQYF

j_call: TRBJ2-7
clone_size: NA
d_call: NA
v_call: TRBV20-1
cdr3_nt: TGCAGTGGGGCAGGGCTCGAGCAGTACTTC
cdr3_aa: CSGAGLEQYF

j_call: TRBJ1-5
clone_size: few
d_call: NA
v_call: TRBV4-1
cdr3_nt: TGCGCCAGCAGCCAAGAGGCGGGGCAGCCCCAGCATTTT
cdr3_aa: CASSQEAGQPQHF

j_call: TRBJ1-2
clone_size: NA
d_call: NA
v_call: TRBV3-1/TRBV3-2
cdr3_nt: TGTGCCAGCAGCCCCGCGACGGGGGGCTACACCTTC
cdr3_aa: CASSPATGGYTF

j_call: TRBJ2-7
clone_size: NA
d_call: TRBD1
v_call: TRBV5-1
cdr3_nt: TGCGCCAGCAGCGTAGCCGGGACAGCTACCTACGAGCAGTACTTC
cdr3_aa: CASSVAGTATYEQYF

j_call: TRBJ2-5
clone_size: NA
d_call: NA
v_call: TRBV11-2
cdr3_nt: TGTGCCAGCAGCACGGACCAAAGTTGGCCACTAGAAGAGACCCAGTACTTC
cdr3_aa: CASSTDQSWPLEETQYF

j_call: TRBJ2-3
clone_size: NA
d_call: TRBD2
v_call: TRBV10-3
cdr3_nt: TGTGCCATCAGCCTGGGACTAGCGGGAGGGCCAACAGATACGCAGTATTTT
cdr3_aa: CAISLGLAGGPTDTQYF

j_call: TRBJ2-3
clone_size: NA
d_call: TRBD2
v_call: TRBV5-6
cdr3_nt: TGTGCCAGCAGCCAATCACCGGGACTAGCGGGAGGAGATACGCAGTATTTT
cdr3_aa: CASSQSPGLAGGDTQYF

j_call: TRBJ2-1
clone_size: NA
d_call: TRBD2
v_call: TRBV10-3
cdr3_nt: TGTGCCATCAACGGACTAGCGGGAAGCTCCTACAATGAGCAGTTCTTC
cdr3_aa: CAINGLAGSSYNEQFF

j_call: TRBJ2-5
clone_size: NA
d_call: TRBD2
v_call: TRBV11-2
cdr3_nt: TGTGCCAGCAGCTTGGTGGCTAGCGGGTCGAAGGAGACCCAGTACTTC
cdr3_aa: CASSLVASGSKETQYF

j_call: TRBJ2-1
clone_size: NA
d_call: NA
v_call: TRBV15
cdr3_nt: TGTGCCACCAGCAGAGATCTAGGGAGTGAGCAGTTCTTC
cdr3_aa: CATSRDLGSEQFF

j_call: TRBJ2-1
clone_size: NA
d_call: NA
v_call: TRBV7-8
cdr3_nt: TGTGCCAGCACACTATCAGACCTCGAGGCCGATGAGCAGTTCTTC
cdr3_aa: CASTLSDLEADEQFF

j_call: TRBJ2-7
clone_size: once
d_call: TRBD2
v_call: TRBV6-5
cdr3_nt: TGTGCCAGCAGTTATAGTCTAACTAGCGGACTCTACGAGCAGTACTTC
cdr3_aa: CASSYSLTSGLYEQYF

j_call: TRBJ2-1
clone_size: NA
d_call: NA
v_call: TRBV30
cdr3_nt: TGTGCCTGGAGTACCCCGACAGGCCGCAATGAGCAGTTCTTC
cdr3_aa: CAWSTPTGRNEQFF

j_call: TRBJ2-5
clone_size: NA
d_call: NA
v_call: TRBV7-9
cdr3_nt: TGTGCCAGCAATTTTAGAGAGACCCAGTACTTC
cdr3_aa: CASNFRETQYF

j_call: TRBJ1-3
clone_size: NA
d_call: NA
v_call: TRBV6-5
cdr3_nt: TGTGCCAGCAGTTACTCACAGGGTGTCTCTGGAAACACCATATATTTT
cdr3_aa: CASSYSQGVSGNTIYF

j_call: TRBJ2-2
clone_size: once
d_call: TRBD2
v_call: TRBV5-4
cdr3_nt: TGTGCCAGCAGCCCGCGGGAGGGGACACTAGGCGGGGAGCTGTTTTTT
cdr3_aa: CASSPREGTLGGELFF

j_call: TRBJ2-7
clone_size: NA
d_call: NA
v_call: TRBV7-3
cdr3_nt: TGTGCCAGCAGCTTAAATGCAGGGGTCCCCTACGAGCAGTACTTC
cdr3_aa: CASSLNAGVPYEQYF

j_call: TRBJ2-1
clone_size: NA
d_call: NA
v_call: TRBV5-1
cdr3_nt: TGCGCCAGCAGCTTGGGGACAGAGAATGAGCAGTTCTTC
cdr3_aa: CASSLGTENEQFF

j_call: TRBJ2-7
clone_size: NA
d_call: TRBD1
v_call: TRBV6-5
cdr3_nt: TGTGCCAGCAGTTACAGGGAGACAGGGGGCGGCTACGAGCAGTACTTC
cdr3_aa: CASSYRETGGGYEQYF

j_call: TRBJ1-5
clone_size: NA
d_call: TRBD1
v_call: TRBV10-3
cdr3_nt: TGTGCCGCTGACTCCGGGACAGGGTATCAGCCCCAGCATTTT
cdr3_aa: CAADSGTGYQPQHF

j_call: TRBJ2-4
clone_size: NA
d_call: TRBD2
v_call: TRBV14
cdr3_nt: TGTGCCAGCAGCCAAGAGGGTCTCGGGGCTAGCGGGGCCAAAAACATTCAGTACTTC
cdr3_aa: CASSQEGLGASGAKNIQYF

j_call: TRBJ1-1
clone_size: NA
d_call: NA
v_call: TRBV4-1
cdr3_nt: TGCGCCAGCAGCCTCGGCGGGGGGGCTGAAGCTTTCTTT
cdr3_aa: CASSLGGGAEAFF

j_call: TRBJ1-1
clone_size: NA
d_call: TRBD1
v_call: TRBV14
cdr3_nt: TGTGCCAGCAACCTTATGACAGGGTTAACTGAAGCTTTCTTT
cdr3_aa: CASNLMTGLTEAFF

j_call: TRBJ1-1
clone_size: NA
d_call: NA
v_call: TRBV2
cdr3_nt: TGTGCCAGCGCGTCAAGGAGTTCCCATTCCTTGAACACTGAAGCTTTCTTT
cdr3_aa: CASASRSSHSLNTEAFF

j_call: TRBJ1-1
clone_size: NA
d_call: TRBD1
v_call: TRBV18
cdr3_nt: TGTGCCAGCTCACCTGACAGGACAGGCGTGTACACTGAAGCTTTCTTT
cdr3_aa: CASSPDRTGVYTEAFF

j_call: TRBJ1-2
clone_size: NA
d_call: TRBD1
v_call: TRBV3-1/TRBV3-2
cdr3_nt: TGTGCCAGCAGCCAGGACAGGGGAATAGGTGGCTACACCTTC
cdr3_aa: CASSQDRGIGGYTF

j_call: TRBJ1-5
clone_size: NA
d_call: NA
v_call: TRBV12-3/TRBV12-4
cdr3_nt: TGTGCCAGTTGTAGTTATAGCAATCAGCCCCAGCATTTT
cdr3_aa: CASCSYSNQPQHF

j_call: TRBJ2-1
clone_size: NA
d_call: NA
v_call: TRBV21-1
cdr3_nt: TGTGCCAGCCTCGCTTACTACTCATGGAATGAGCAGTTCTTC
cdr3_aa: CASLAYYSWNEQFF